Listed below are T cell receptor beta chains from one sample, sequenced in a study of identical twins. TCRdb itself ran the 5' RACE reads through MiXCR, one entry per CDR3 protein. The sample contains around 530,000 distinct CDR3 sequences, around 15% of which appear only once. This sample was also put to use in a study of yellow fever vaccine responses in identical twins.

Sequenced material: CD4+ T cells sorted from blood. These TCRs come from a woman aged 18 to 35 in good health. Each CDR3 is given with its conserved first and last residue. A D gene is named only where the DNA matches it firmly. The listing skips clone size in some rows; elsewhere it reads once, few, many or a size class.

D gene | J gene | V gene | clone size | CDR3 DNA | CDR3 protein
TRBD2 | TRBJ2-1 | TRBV9 | - | TGTGCCAGCAGCGGGCAGCGGGGTTACAATGAGCAGTTCTTC | CASSGQRGYNEQFF
- | TRBJ1-1 | TRBV12-3/TRBV12-4 | few | TGTGCCAGCAGCCGGACAATAAACACTGAAGCTTTCTTT | CASSRTINTEAFF
TRBD1 | TRBJ2-3 | TRBV3-1 | few | TGTGCCAGCAGCCAACTCGGGACAGGACGAGGAAGCACAGATACGCAGTATTTT | CASSQLGTGRGSTDTQYF
TRBD1 | TRBJ1-1 | TRBV25-1 | many | TGTGCCAGCACCCGGGGGGACAGGGGAACTGAAGCTTTCTTT | CASTRGDRGTEAFF
- | TRBJ2-3 | TRBV10-3 | many | TGTGCCATCAGTGTAAGCACAGATACGCAGTATTTT | CAISVSTDTQYF
- | TRBJ2-5 | TRBV24-1 | - | TGTGCCACCAGCCAAGTTGCCCAGCGGGAAGAGACCCAGTACTTC | CATSQVAQREETQYF
- | TRBJ2-1 | TRBV11-2 | - | TGTGCCAGCAGCCGCTCGGACCTAGGGGCGTTCTTC | CASSRSDLGAFF
- | TRBJ2-5 | TRBV21-1 | - | TGTGCCAGCAGCAAAGGCACTAGCCCCGAGACCCAGTACTTC | CASSKGTSPETQYF
TRBD1 | TRBJ1-4 | TRBV4-2 | - | TGTGCCAGCAGCCAAGATGGACCCAGGGGGCTAGCTAATGAAAAACTGTTTTTT | CASSQDGPRGLANEKLFF
- | TRBJ1-2 | TRBV6-1 | - | TGTGCCAGCAGCACGGAAGGGACCTATCGGGGCTACACCTTC | CASSTEGTYRGYTF
- | TRBJ1-5 | TRBV6-5 | - | TGTGCCAGCAGTTACGGGGCAGAAAGCAATCAGCCCCAGCATTTT | CASSYGAESNQPQHF
- | TRBJ2-2 | TRBV7-8 | few | TGTGCCAGCATCAAATATACAGGATACACCGGGGAGCTGTTTTTT | CASIKYTGYTGELFF
TRBD1 | TRBJ2-2 | TRBV27 | few | TGTGCCAGCAGTCTAGGGACAGGGAGGGCCTACCGGGAGCTGTTTTTT | CASSLGTGRAYRELFF
TRBD1 | TRBJ1-1 | TRBV29-1 | - | TGCAGCGCCGTCAGGGGGAGTAGCAACACTGAAGCTTTCTTT | CSAVRGSSNTEAFF
- | TRBJ1-2 | TRBV3-1 | few | TGTGCCAGCAGCCAAGAGTCAGTTGACTATGGCTACACCTTC | CASSQESVDYGYTF
TRBD1 | TRBJ2-3 | TRBV24-1 | - | TGTGCCACCAGTGATCCAGGACAGGGCACAGATACGCAGTATTTT | CATSDPGQGTDTQYF
TRBD1 | TRBJ1-2 | TRBV12-3/TRBV12-4 | few | TGTGCCAGCAGTTCGGTAGACAGGGCGGTACCTTATGGCTACACCTTC | CASSSVDRAVPYGYTF
- | TRBJ2-1 | TRBV7-2 | - | TGTGCCAGCAGCTTAGCGCTCCTGATTAGAAGCAATGAGCAGTTCTTC | CASSLALLIRSNEQFF
TRBD1 | TRBJ1-5 | TRBV6-5 | few | TGTGCCAGCAGTTATTCAGGGGGCTTCAGTCAGCCCCAGCATTTT | CASSYSGGFSQPQHF
- | TRBJ2-2 | TRBV11-2 | many | TGTGCCAGCAGCTTAGACCGACAGGCCGGGGAGCTGTTTTTT | CASSLDRQAGELFF
- | TRBJ2-1 | TRBV14 | few | TGTGCCAGCAGCCATGGGTTCAATGAGCAGTTCTTC | CASSHGFNEQFF
- | TRBJ1-1 | TRBV20-1 | few | TGCAGTGCTAGATTCGACAGTACGGAAGCTTTCTTT | CSARFDSTEAFF
- | TRBJ2-1 | TRBV20-1 | - | TGCAGTGCTAGAGATCCCCGGACCTCCCAGGCGGAGCAGTTCTTC | CSARDPRTSQAEQFF
TRBD2 | TRBJ2-1 | TRBV5-1 | - | TGCGCCAGCAGCTTGGCTCTAGCGGGAGGGGCCAATGAGCAGTTCTTC | CASSLALAGGANEQFF
- | TRBJ2-1 | TRBV10-3 | few | TGTGCCATCAGCTCAGACAGTAACAATGAGCAGTTCTTC | CAISSDSNNEQFF
TRBD2 | TRBJ2-1 | TRBV2 | few | TGTGCCTCCACGGGGGGATTTCTTGAGCAGTTCTTC | CASTGGFLEQFF
- | TRBJ2-1 | TRBV7-9 | - | TGTGCCAGCAGCGGAGGGACCCAGCAGTTCTTC | CASSGGTQQFF
- | TRBJ1-1 | TRBV28 | - | TGTGCCAGCAGTGTCGCAGGGCTGAACACTGAAGCTTTCTTT | CASSVAGLNTEAFF
- | TRBJ2-3 | TRBV28 | few | TGTGCCAGCAGTTTATTCCCAGATACGCAGTATTTT | CASSLFPDTQYF